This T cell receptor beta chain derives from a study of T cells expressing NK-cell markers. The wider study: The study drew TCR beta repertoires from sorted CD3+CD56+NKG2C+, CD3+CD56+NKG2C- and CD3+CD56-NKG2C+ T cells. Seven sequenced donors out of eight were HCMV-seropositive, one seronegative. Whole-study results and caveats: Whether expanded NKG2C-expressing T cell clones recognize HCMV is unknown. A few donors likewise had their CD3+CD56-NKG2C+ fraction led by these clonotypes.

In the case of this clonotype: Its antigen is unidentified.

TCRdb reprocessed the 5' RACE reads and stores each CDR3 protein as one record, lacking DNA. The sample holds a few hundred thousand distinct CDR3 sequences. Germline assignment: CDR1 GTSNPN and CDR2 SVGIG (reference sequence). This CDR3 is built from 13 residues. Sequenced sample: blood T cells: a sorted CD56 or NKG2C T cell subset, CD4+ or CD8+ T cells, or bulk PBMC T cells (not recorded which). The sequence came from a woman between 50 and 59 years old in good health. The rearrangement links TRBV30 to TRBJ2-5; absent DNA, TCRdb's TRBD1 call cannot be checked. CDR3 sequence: CAWSLPGQETQYF.